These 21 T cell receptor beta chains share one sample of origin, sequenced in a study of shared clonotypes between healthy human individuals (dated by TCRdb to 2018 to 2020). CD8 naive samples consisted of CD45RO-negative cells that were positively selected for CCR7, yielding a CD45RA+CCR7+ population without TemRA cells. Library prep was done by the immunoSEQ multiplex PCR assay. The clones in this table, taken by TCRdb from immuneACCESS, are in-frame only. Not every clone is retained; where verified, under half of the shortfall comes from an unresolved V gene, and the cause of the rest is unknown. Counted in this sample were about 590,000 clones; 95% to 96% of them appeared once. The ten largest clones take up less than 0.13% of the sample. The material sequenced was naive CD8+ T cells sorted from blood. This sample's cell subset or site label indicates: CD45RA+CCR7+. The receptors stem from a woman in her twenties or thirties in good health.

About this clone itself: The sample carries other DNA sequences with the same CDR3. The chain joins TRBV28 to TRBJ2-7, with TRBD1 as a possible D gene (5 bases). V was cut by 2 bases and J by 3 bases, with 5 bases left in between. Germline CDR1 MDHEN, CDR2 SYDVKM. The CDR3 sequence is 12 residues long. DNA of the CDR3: TGTGCCAGCAGTTTAGACAGCTACGAGCAGTACTTC. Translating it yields CASSLDSYEQYF.

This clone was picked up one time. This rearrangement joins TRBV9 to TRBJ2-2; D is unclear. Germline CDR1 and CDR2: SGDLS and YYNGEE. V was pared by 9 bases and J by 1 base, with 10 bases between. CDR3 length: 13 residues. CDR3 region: CATEKGNTGELFF. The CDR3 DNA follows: TGTGCCACAGAAAAGGGGAACACCGGGGAGCTGTTTTTT.

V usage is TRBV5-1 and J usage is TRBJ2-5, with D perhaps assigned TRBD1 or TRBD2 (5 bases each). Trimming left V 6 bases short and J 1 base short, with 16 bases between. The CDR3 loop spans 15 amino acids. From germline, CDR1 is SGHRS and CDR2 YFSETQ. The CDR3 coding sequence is TGCGCCAGCATTGGGGACCCCGTGCTCCAAGAGACCCAGTACTTC. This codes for CASIGDPVLQETQYF.

CDR3 loop: CASSSGLEGLAVGEQFF. The CDR3 region has the DNA TGTGCCAGCAGTTCGGGCCTTGAAGGACTAGCAGTAGGTGAGCAGTTCTTC. The chain has TRBV27 and TRBJ2-1, with 8 bases lining up with TRBD2. V shed 4 bases and J 9 bases; nucleotides not matched to a gene: 17. Germline V gene data show CDR1 as MNHEY and CDR2 as SMNVEV (reference sequence). The CDR3 is made up of 17 amino acids.

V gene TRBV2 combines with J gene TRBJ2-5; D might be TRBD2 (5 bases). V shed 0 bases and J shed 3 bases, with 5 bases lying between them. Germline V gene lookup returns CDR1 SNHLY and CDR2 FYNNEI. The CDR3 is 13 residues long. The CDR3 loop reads CASSEAGEETQYF. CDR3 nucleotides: TGTGCCAGCAGTGAAGCCGGGGAAGAGACCCAGTACTTC.

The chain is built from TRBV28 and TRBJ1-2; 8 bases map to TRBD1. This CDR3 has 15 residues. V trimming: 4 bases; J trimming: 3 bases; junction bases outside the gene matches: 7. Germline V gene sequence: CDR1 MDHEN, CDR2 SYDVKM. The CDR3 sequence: CASSSTGEGDYGYTF. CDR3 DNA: TGTGCCAGCAGTTCGACAGGGGAGGGCGACTATGGCTACACCTTC.

The CDR3 nucleotides read TGCGCCAGCAGCCAGATGGTTTTGGGAGTGGATGAGCAGTTCTTC. It specifies CASSQMVLGVDEQFF. This chain links TRBV4-1 with TRBJ2-1; a possible D gene is TRBD2 (5 bases). The CDR3 sequence is 15 residues long. The V and J ends lost 3 bases and 8 bases respectively, with 17 bases between them. Looked up from germline, CDR1 is MGHRA and CDR2 is YSYEKL.

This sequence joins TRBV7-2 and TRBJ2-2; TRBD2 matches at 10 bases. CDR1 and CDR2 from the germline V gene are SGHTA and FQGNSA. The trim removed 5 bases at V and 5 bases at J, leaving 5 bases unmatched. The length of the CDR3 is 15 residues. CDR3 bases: TGTGCCAGCAGCATAGGACTAGCGGAAACCGGGGAGCTGTTTTTT. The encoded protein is CASSIGLAETGELFF.

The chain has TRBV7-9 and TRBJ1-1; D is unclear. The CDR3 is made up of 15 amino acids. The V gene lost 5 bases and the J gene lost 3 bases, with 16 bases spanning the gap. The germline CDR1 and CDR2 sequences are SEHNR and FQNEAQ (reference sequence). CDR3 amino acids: CASSPPSGLDTEAFF. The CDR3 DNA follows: TGTGCCAGCAGCCCACCCTCGGGGTTGGACACTGAAGCTTTCTTT.

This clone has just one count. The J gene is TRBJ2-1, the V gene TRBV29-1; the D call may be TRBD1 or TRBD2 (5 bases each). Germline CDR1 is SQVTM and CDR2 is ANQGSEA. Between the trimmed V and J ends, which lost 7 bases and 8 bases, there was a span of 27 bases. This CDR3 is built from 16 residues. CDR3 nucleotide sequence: TGCAGCGCCTACGCCCAAGTCGGGACGGCTATATATGAGCAGTTCTTC. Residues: CSAYAQVGTAIYEQFF.

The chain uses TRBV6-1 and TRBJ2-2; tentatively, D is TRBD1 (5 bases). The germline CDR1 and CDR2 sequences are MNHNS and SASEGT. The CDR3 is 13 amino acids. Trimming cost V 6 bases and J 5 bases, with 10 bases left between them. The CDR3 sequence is CASSQGWTGELFF. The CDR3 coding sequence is TGTGCCAGCAGCCAGGGTTGGACCGGGGAGCTGTTTTTT.

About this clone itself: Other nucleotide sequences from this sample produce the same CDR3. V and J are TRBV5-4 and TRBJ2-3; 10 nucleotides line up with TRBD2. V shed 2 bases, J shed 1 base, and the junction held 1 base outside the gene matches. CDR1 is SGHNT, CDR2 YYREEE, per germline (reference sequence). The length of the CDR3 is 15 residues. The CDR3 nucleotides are TGTGCCAGCAGCTTCCTAGCGGGGGGCACAGATACGCAGTATTTT. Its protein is CASSFLAGGTDTQYF. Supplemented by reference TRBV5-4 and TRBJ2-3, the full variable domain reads ETGVTQSPTHLIKTRGQQVTLRCSSQSGHNTVSWYQQALGQGPQFIFQYYREEENGRGNFPPRFSGLQFPNYSSELNVNALELDDSALYLCASSFLAGGTDTQYFGPGTRLTVL.

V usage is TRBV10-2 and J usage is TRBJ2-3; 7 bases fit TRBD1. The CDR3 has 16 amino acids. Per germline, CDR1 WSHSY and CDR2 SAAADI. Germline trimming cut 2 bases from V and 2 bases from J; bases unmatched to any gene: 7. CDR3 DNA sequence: TGCGCCAGCAGTGAGGCCGGGACAGTTTTCACAGATACGCAGTATTTT. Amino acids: CASSEAGTVFTDTQYF.

CDR3: CASKVFQGFEGNTEAFF. The CDR3 DNA sequence: TGTGCCAGCAAGGTCTTTCAGGGATTCGAGGGAAACACTGAAGCTTTCTTT. This rearrangement joins TRBV2 to TRBJ1-1; tentatively, D is TRBD1 (5 bases). CDR3 length: 17 amino acids. Germline assignment: CDR1 SNHLY and CDR2 FYNNEI. V dropped 7 bases and J dropped 2 bases, with 23 bases sitting between them. The variable domain in full, completed from reference TRBV2 and TRBJ1-1, reads EPEVTQTPSHQVTQMGQEVILRCVPISNHLYFYWYRQILGQKVEFLVSFYNNEISEKSEIFDDQFSVERPDGSNFTLKIRSTKLEDSAMYFCASKVFQGFEGNTEAFFGQGTRLTVV.

The CDR3 is CASSLLGGRAPDTQYF. The CDR3 DNA follows: TGTGCCAGCAGTTTATTAGGCGGGAGGGCCCCAGATACGCAGTATTTT. The chain links TRBV27 to TRBJ2-3, with 9 bases aligning to TRBD2. This CDR3 comprises 16 residues. Germline CDR1 reads MNHEY; CDR2 reads SMNVEV (reference sequence). V trimming: 1 base; J trimming: 4 bases; junction bases outside the gene matches: 6.

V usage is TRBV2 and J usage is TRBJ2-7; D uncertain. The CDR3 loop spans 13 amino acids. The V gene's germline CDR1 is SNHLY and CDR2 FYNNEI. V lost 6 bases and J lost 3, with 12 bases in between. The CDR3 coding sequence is TGTGCCAGCAGGGGAACAAGAGACTACGAGCAGTACTTC. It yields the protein CASRGTRDYEQYF.

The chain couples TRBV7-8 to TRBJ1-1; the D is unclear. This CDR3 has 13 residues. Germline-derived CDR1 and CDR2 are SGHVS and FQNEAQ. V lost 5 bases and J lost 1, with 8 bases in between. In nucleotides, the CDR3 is TGTGCCAGCAGCAAAGGAAGGAACACTGAAGCTTTCTTT. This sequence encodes CASSKGRNTEAFF.

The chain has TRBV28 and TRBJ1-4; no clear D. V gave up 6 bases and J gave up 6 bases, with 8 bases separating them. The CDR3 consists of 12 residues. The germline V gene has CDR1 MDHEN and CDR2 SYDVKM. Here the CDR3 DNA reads TGTGCCAGCAGCCGACGAGATGAAAAACTGTTTTTT. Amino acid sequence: CASSRRDEKLFF.

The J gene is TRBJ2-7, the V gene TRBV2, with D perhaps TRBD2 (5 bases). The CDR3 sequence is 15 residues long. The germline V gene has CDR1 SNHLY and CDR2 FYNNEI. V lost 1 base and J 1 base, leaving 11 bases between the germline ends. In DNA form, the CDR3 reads TGTGCCAGCAGTGAAGAGAGCGAGGGATCCTACGAGCAGTACTTC. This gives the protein CASSEESEGSYEQYF.

CDR3: CASSQTPGLAGELFF. Written as DNA, the CDR3 is TGCGCCAGCAGCCAAACACCGGGACTAGCCGGGGAGCTGTTTTTT. The chain couples TRBV4-1 to TRBJ2-2, with 8 bases fitting TRBD2. V shed 2 bases, J shed 6 bases, and the junction held 5 bases outside the gene matches. Germline V gene lookup returns CDR1 MGHRA and CDR2 YSYEKL. The CDR3 extends over 15 amino acids.

The CDR3 loop reads CASSLNPHRANQPQHF. The DNA for the CDR3 is TGTGCCAGCAGTTTAAACCCCCACAGGGCCAATCAGCCCCAGCATTTT. V and J are TRBV28 and TRBJ1-5; TRBD1 is a possible D gene (6 bases). Germline V gene sequence: CDR1 MDHEN, CDR2 SYDVKM. The length of the CDR3 is 16 residues. Trimming stripped 2 bases from V and 3 bases from J, with 14 bases between.